What follows are 21 T cell receptor beta chains derived from one specimen sequenced in a study of blood T cell repertoires in COVID-19 (dated by TCRdb to the early 2020s). Receptor libraries were prepared by the immunoSEQ multiplex PCR assay. As stored in TCRdb, this immuneACCESS dataset retains in-frame rearrangements with V and J assigned. A fraction of the clones does not appear; measured against another copy, unresolved V genes explain less than half of the discrepancy, and the remainder lacks a known reason. The sample yields some 200,000 clones; approximately 81% were counted once. 10% of the sample is taken by the ten largest. Sequenced: peripheral blood. The receptor set was obtained from a woman older than 75 with COVID-19, enrolled during active disease.

The chain is built from TRBV18 and TRBJ1-4, with a weak D call TRBD1 (5 bases). Germline CDR1 and CDR2: KGHSH and LQKENI. Between the trimmed V and J ends, which lost 0 bases and 6 bases, there was a span of 11 bases. CDR3 size: 15 residues. This chain's CDR3 is CASSPPRGSDEKLFF. CDR3 nucleotide sequence: TGTGCCAGCTCACCACCGCGGGGCTCGGATGAAAAACTGTTTTTT.

The rearrangement links TRBV3-1 (or the pseudogene TRBV3-2) to TRBJ2-2, with 10 bases identical to TRBD2. The CDR3 consists of 15 residues. The V gene end was trimmed by 0 bases and the J gene end by 6 bases; junction bases not matched to a gene: 1. The germline gives CDR1 LGHDT, CDR2 YNNKEL (reference sequence). The CDR3 is CASSQETSGSGELFF. DNA for the CDR3: TGTGCCAGCAGCCAAGAGACTAGCGGGTCCGGGGAGCTGTTTTTT.

The J gene is TRBJ2-3, the V gene TRBV28, with 10 positions matching TRBD2. CDR3 length: 17 amino acids. Looked up from germline, CDR1 is MDHEN and CDR2 is SYDVKM. The V gene end was trimmed by 3 bases and the J gene end by 0 bases; junction bases not matched to a gene: 6. The CDR3 DNA reads as TGTGCCAGCAGTTTGAGTAGCGGGGGGTCTAGCACAGATACGCAGTATTTT. Its translation is CASSLSSGGSSTDTQYF.

The V gene is TRBV15, the J gene TRBJ2-2; TRBD2 is a possible D gene (6 bases). V was cut by 2 bases and J by 6 bases, with 16 bases left in between. The CDR3 totals 16 residues. Germline loops: CDR1 LNHNV, CDR2 YYDKDF (reference sequence). As DNA, the CDR3 is TGTGCCACCAGCAGATATGGGCTAGCGTCATCCGGGGAGCTGTTTTTT. It yields the protein CATSRYGLASSGELFF.

The V call is TRBV3-1 (or the pseudogene TRBV3-2), the J call TRBJ1-2, with 8 bases identical to TRBD1. V was pared by 4 bases and J by 4 bases, with 8 bases of the junction left unmatched. Looked up from germline, CDR1 is LGHDT and CDR2 is YNNKEL (reference sequence). CDR3 length: 15 residues. In nucleotides, the CDR3 is TGTGCCAGCAGCCTTCAGGGGGCGCTACTCTATGGCTACACCTTC. Amino acid sequence: CASSLQGALLYGYTF.

V is TRBV30 and J is TRBJ2-4, with TRBD1 matching 8 bases. With V trimmed by 4 bases and J by 8 bases, 7 bases remained unmatched. This CDR3 spans 13 amino acids. Germline loops: CDR1 GTSNPN, CDR2 SVGIG (reference sequence). DNA for the CDR3: TGTGCCTGGACAGGACAGGGTGGTGACATTCAGTACTTC. Its protein product is CAWTGQGGDIQYF.

This sequence joins TRBV15 and TRBJ2-5; 8 bases line up with TRBD2. In germline, CDR1 is LNHNV, CDR2 YYDKDF (reference sequence). V was clipped by 1 base and J by 2 bases; unmatched bases: 9. The CDR3 length is 17 residues. This CDR3 reads CATSRALGGGPQETQYF. Here the CDR3 DNA reads TGTGCCACCAGCAGAGCACTCGGGGGGGGCCCTCAAGAGACCCAGTACTTC.

The chain has TRBV29-1 and TRBJ1-2, with a tentative D call TRBD1 (5 bases). CDR1 SQVTM and CDR2 ANQGSEA come from the germline V gene. CDR3 length: 12 amino acids. Trimming left V 2 bases short and J 7 bases short, with 11 bases between. The CDR3 DNA reads TGCAGCGTTGAATTCTGGGGCCGTGGCTACACCTTC. It specifies CSVEFWGRGYTF.

This chain uses TRBV14 with TRBJ2-7; 8 bases map to TRBD2. CDR3 length: 13 residues. Germline CDR1 SGHDN, CDR2 FVKESK. V shed 0 bases, J shed 10 bases, and the junction held 5 bases outside the gene matches. The chain's CDR3 is CASSQDLAGRQYF. DNA of the CDR3: TGTGCCAGCAGCCAAGATCTAGCGGGCAGACAGTACTTC. The complete variable domain, with remaining parts taken from reference TRBV14 and TRBJ2-7, reads EAGVTQFPSHSVIEKGQTVTLRCDPISGHDNLYWYRRVMGKEIKFLLHFVKESKQDESGMPNNRFLAERTGGTYSTLKVQPAELEDSGVYFCASSQDLAGRQYFGPGTRLTVT.

The rearrangement joins TRBV5-1 to TRBJ1-3; D remains ambiguous. Germline values: CDR1 SGHRS, CDR2 YFSETQ. V was shortened by 4 bases and J by 3 bases, with 8 bases between the two germline ends. The CDR3 is made up of 13 amino acids. CDR3 protein: CASSESGGNTIYF. The CDR3 nucleotides are TGCGCCAGCAGCGAATCGGGTGGAAACACCATATATTTT.

In its sample, this clone was seen once. This chain joins TRBV6-5 and TRBJ1-1, with D unresolved. The V end was cut by 4 bases, the J end by 3 bases, with 9 bases between. Germline-derived CDR1 and CDR2 are MNHEY and SVGAGI. The CDR3 sequence is 13 residues long. In nucleotides, the CDR3 is TGTGCCAGCAGTTTAGTCCAGGACACTGAAGCTTTCTTT. Residues: CASSLVQDTEAFF.

The chain couples TRBV19 to TRBJ2-1; 9 bases are shared with TRBD2. V lost 7 bases, J lost 4 bases, and 8 bases stayed unmatched. The germline CDR1 and CDR2 sequences are LNHDA and SQIVND (reference sequence). CDR3 length: 15 amino acids. CDR3 DNA: TGTGCCAGTAAACAGACTAGCGGAAATTACAATGAGCAGTTCTTC. Encoded protein: CASKQTSGNYNEQFF.

This rearrangement joins TRBV12-3 or TRBV12-4 to TRBJ2-5; 7 nucleotides align to TRBD1. CDR3 length equals 13 residues. With V trimmed by 2 bases and J by 6 bases, 3 bases remained unmatched. The DNA of the CDR3 is TGTGCCAGCAGTTTACGGGACAGCAAGACCCAGTACTTC. Residues: CASSLRDSKTQYF.

This chain joins TRBV11-2 and TRBJ2-5; D gene ambiguous. Germline CDR1 is SGHAT and CDR2 is FQNNGV. The length of the CDR3 is 13 residues. Between the trimmed V and J ends, which lost 5 bases and 7 bases, there was a span of 14 bases. The DNA of the CDR3 is TGTGCCAGCAGCCAAGGTGATTCGGGGACCCAGTACTTC. It yields the protein CASSQGDSGTQYF.

This chain uses TRBV7-7 with TRBJ2-7, with no clear D. Germline CDR1 is SSHAT and CDR2 is FNYEAQ (reference sequence). Trimming took off 2 bases at V and 1 base at J, with 6 bases between the two ends. This CDR3 comprises 13 residues. The DNA for the CDR3 is TGTGCCAGCAGCTTAAAACAGTCCTACGAGCAGTACTTC. It codes for CASSLKQSYEQYF.

The chain is built from TRBV24-1 and TRBJ1-5, with D perhaps TRBD1 (6 bases). V was cut by 3 bases and J by 4 bases, with 9 bases left in between. CDR1 and CDR2 from the germline V gene are KGHDR and SFDVKD. The CDR3 contains 14 residues. CDR3 residues: CATSDRQVNQPQHF. CDR3 DNA: TGTGCCACCAGTGATCGACAGGTTAATCAGCCCCAGCATTTT.

Only one count was recorded for this clone. The chain has TRBV10-3 and TRBJ1-1, with D possibly being TRBD1 (5 bases). Germline assignment: CDR1 ENHRY and CDR2 SYGVKD. CDR3 length: 15 residues. With 6 bases removed from V and 1 base from J, the gap between germline ends came to 15 bases. CDR3 amino acids: CAISSLMDKNTEAFF. DNA for the CDR3: TGTGCCATCAGCTCACTTATGGACAAGAACACTGAAGCTTTCTTT.

V and J are TRBV7-2 and TRBJ2-2, with 11 bases fitting TRBD2. The CDR3 sequence is 17 residues long. The V gene's germline CDR1 is SGHTA and CDR2 FQGNSA. The trim removed 2 bases at V and 0 bases at J, leaving 2 bases unmatched. The DNA for the CDR3 is TGTGCCAGCAGCTTACGACTAGCGGGGCCGAACACCGGGGAGCTGTTTTTT. The encoded protein is CASSLRLAGPNTGELFF. The whole variable domain, remainder taken from reference TRBV7-2 and TRBJ2-2, is GAGVSQSPSNKVTEKGKDVELRCDPISGHTALYWYRQSLGQGLEFLIYFQGNSAPDKSGLPSDRFSAERTGGSVSTLTIQRTQQEDSAVYLCASSLRLAGPNTGELFFGEGSRLTVL.

The J gene is TRBJ2-6, the V gene TRBV7-2; D might be TRBD2 (5 bases). Germline-derived CDR1 and CDR2 are SGHTA and FQGNSA. The CDR3 is made up of 17 amino acids. The germline V and J ends were trimmed by 0 bases and 2 bases, with 11 bases remaining between them. CDR3 bases: TGTGCCAGCAGCTTAGCGCTGATCGGGGCTGGGGCCAACGTCCTGACTTTC. As protein: CASSLALIGAGANVLTF.

This clone has a handful of counts. V usage is TRBV18 and J usage is TRBJ2-3, with 9 bases matching TRBD2. The CDR3 loop spans 16 amino acids. Germline loops: CDR1 KGHSH, CDR2 LQKENI. After removal of 5 bases from V and 0 bases from J, the junction contained 6 bases not matched to a gene. The CDR3 DNA reads TGTGCCAGCTCATCACGACTAGCGGACAGCACAGATACGCAGTATTTT. It codes for CASSSRLADSTDTQYF. Filled out from reference TRBV18 and TRBJ2-3, the complete variable domain reads NAGVMQNPRHLVRRRGQEARLRCSPMKGHSHVYWYRQLPEEGLKFMVYLQKENIIDESGMPKERFSAEFPKEGPSILRIQQVVRGDSAAYFCASSSRLADSTDTQYFGPGTRLTVL.

This chain links TRBV5-1 with TRBJ1-1; D remains unclear. Trimming cost V 2 bases and J 0 bases, with 5 bases left between them. Germline lookup yields CDR1 SGHRS and CDR2 YFSETQ. The CDR3 is 13 residues long. CDR3 DNA: TGCGCCAGCAGCTTCGAGTTGAACACTGAAGCTTTCTTT. Encoded protein: CASSFELNTEAFF.